This T cell receptor beta chain was sequenced in a study of identical twins. This clonotype showed up many times. TCRdb re-called the 5' RACE reads with MiXCR, one entry per CDR3 protein. The sample contains 350,000 to 450,000 distinct CDR3 sequences, around 20% of which appear only once. Trimming took off 4 bases at V and 3 bases at J, with 11 bases between the two ends. CDR1 and CDR2 from the germline V gene are SGHRS and YFSETQ. This CDR3 is built from 14 residues. Source material: naive T cells sorted from blood. This TCR was sampled from a man between 45 and 60 years old in good health. This chain links TRBV5-1 with TRBJ1-5, with D tentatively TRBD1 (6 bases). CDR3 nucleotides: TGCGCCAGCAGCCCGGACAGCCTCAATCAGCCCCAGCATTTT. The encoded protein is CASSPDSLNQPQHF. Full variable domain (rest looked up from reference TRBV5-1 and TRBJ1-5): KAGVTQTPRYLIKTRGQQVTLSCSPISGHRSVSWYQQTPGQGLQFLFEYFSETQRNKGNFPGRFSGRQFSNSRSEMNVSTLELGDSALYLCASSPDSLNQPQHFGDGTRLSIL.